The sequence of this TCR beta chain was determined in a study of T cell responses to AZD1222 COVID-19 vaccine. Germline CDR1 reads SGHTA; CDR2 reads FQGNSA. CDR3 size: 12 residues. Trimming pared 5 bases from V and 5 bases from J, leaving 7 bases between. This clone appeared a single time. Its antigen is unidentified. Study results and limitations: Donors skewed white British and female; clonal diversity was possibly underestimated. At baseline, just five or six AZD1222 recipients tested seropositive. Repertoires were obtained only post-peak T cell response. A reported finding is that nearly half of spike-specific TCRs target unmutated variant regions.

TCRdb's table, derived via immunoSEQ multiplex PCR, lists solely in-frame clones and lacks some. The profile shows some 150,000 clones, roughly 92% of them singletons. The rearrangement uses TRBV7-2 and TRBJ1-3; D not certain. The sequence came from an adult in good health. The sample was peripheral blood, taken on day 0 of AZD1222 vaccination. The CDR3 sequence: CASSRPRNTIYF. Written as DNA, the CDR3 is TGTGCCAGCAGCCGTCCGCGAAACACCATATATTTT.